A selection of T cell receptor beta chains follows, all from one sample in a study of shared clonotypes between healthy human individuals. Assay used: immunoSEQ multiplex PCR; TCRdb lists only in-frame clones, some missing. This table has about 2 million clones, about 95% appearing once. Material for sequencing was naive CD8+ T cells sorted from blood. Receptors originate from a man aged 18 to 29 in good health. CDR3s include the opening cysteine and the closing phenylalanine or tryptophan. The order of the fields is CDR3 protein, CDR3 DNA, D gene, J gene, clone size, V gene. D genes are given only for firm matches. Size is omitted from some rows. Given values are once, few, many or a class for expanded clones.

CDR3: CASSGWDGGQNEQYF
DNA: TGCGCCAGCAGTGGGTGGGACGGGGGGCAGAACGAGCAGTACTTC
D: -
J: TRBJ2-7
size: -
V: TRBV10-2

CDR3: CASRVSYEQYF
DNA: TGTGCCAGTCGGGTCTCCTACGAGCAGTACTTC
D: -
J: TRBJ2-7
size: -
V: TRBV2

CDR3: CASSLASGSNMDEQFF
DNA: TGTGCCAGCAGCTTAGCGTCCGGGAGTAATATGGATGAGCAGTTCTTC
D: -
J: TRBJ2-1
size: -
V: TRBV7-9

CDR3: CASSLVAGDTEAFF
DNA: TGTGCCAGCAGCTTGGTAGCAGGGGACACTGAAGCTTTCTTT
D: -
J: TRBJ1-1
size: -
V: TRBV5-4

CDR3: CASSPREVSYNEQFF
DNA: TGTGCCAGCAGTCCCCGGGAGGTCTCCTACAATGAGCAGTTCTTC
D: TRBD2
J: TRBJ2-1
size: -
V: TRBV27

CDR3: CASSQSRVAGEQYF
DNA: TGCGCCAGCAGCCAAAGCAGGGTAGCGGGCGAGCAGTACTTC
D: TRBD2
J: TRBJ2-7
size: -
V: TRBV4-1

CDR3: CASSTLGQGPNSPLHF
DNA: TGTGCCAGCAGCACCCTGGGACAGGGACCCAATTCACCCCTCCACTTT
D: TRBD1
J: TRBJ1-6
size: -
V: TRBV13

CDR3: CASSLAGEGTYEQYF
DNA: TGTGCCAGCAGCTTAGCAGGGGAGGGAACCTACGAGCAGTACTTC
D: TRBD2
J: TRBJ2-7
size: -
V: TRBV7-9

CDR3: CAWSGLAGADTQYF
DNA: TGTGCCTGGAGCGGACTAGCGGGGGCGGATACGCAGTATTTT
D: TRBD2
J: TRBJ2-3
size: -
V: TRBV30

CDR3: CASSLVRQEIYGYTF
DNA: TGTGCCAGCAGCTTAGTAAGACAGGAGATCTATGGCTACACCTTC
D: -
J: TRBJ1-2
size: once
V: TRBV7-9

CDR3: CASSGTGLYGYTF
DNA: TGTGCCAGCAGTGGGACAGGCCTATATGGCTACACCTTC
D: TRBD1
J: TRBJ1-2
size: -
V: TRBV6-1

CDR3: CASSYTQGADYGYTF
DNA: TGTGCCAGCAGTTATACACAGGGGGCGGACTATGGCTACACCTTC
D: TRBD1
J: TRBJ1-2
size: -
V: TRBV6-5

CDR3: CASSVGGTVVYEQYF
DNA: TGTGCCAGCAGCGTAGGGGGGACAGTGGTGTACGAGCAGTACTTC
D: TRBD1
J: TRBJ2-7
size: -
V: TRBV9

CDR3: CASSEHGVEGPDTQYF
DNA: TGTGCCAGCAGTGAGCACGGGGTAGAGGGGCCAGATACGCAGTATTTT
D: -
J: TRBJ2-3
size: -
V: TRBV2

CDR3: CASSGSDQQGYTGELFF
DNA: TGTGCCAGCAGTGGCTCTGATCAACAGGGGTACACCGGGGAGCTGTTTTTT
D: TRBD1
J: TRBJ2-2
size: -
V: TRBV6-1

CDR3: CASSEATEVLYEQYF
DNA: TGTGCCAGCAGTGAAGCCACAGAAGTCCTCTACGAGCAGTACTTC
D: -
J: TRBJ2-7
size: -
V: TRBV6-1